This T cell receptor (beta chain) was identified in a study of OX40 agonist ivuxolimab in advanced cancers. The sample holds a few counts of this clone. Germline values: CDR1 MNHNS, CDR2 SASEGT. The CDR3 covers 13 residues. V lost 8 bases and J 7 bases, leaving 14 bases between the germline ends. Here immunoSEQ multiplex PCR was the method, and the copy in TCRdb shows in-frame clones only, minus some. The sample consists of around 57,000 clones, about nine tenths of them appearing once. The chain is built from TRBV6-1 and TRBJ1-4; no clear D gene. The source material was CD4+ or CD8+ T cells sorted from blood, sampled in a trial of the OX40 agonist ivuxolimab. This receptor was taken from an adult with an advanced solid tumor such as melanoma, head and neck, liver or kidney cancer. CDR3 DNA: TGTGCCAGCTATGGTCAGGCGGGTGAAAAACTGTTTTTT. Protein sequence: CASYGQAGEKLFF.